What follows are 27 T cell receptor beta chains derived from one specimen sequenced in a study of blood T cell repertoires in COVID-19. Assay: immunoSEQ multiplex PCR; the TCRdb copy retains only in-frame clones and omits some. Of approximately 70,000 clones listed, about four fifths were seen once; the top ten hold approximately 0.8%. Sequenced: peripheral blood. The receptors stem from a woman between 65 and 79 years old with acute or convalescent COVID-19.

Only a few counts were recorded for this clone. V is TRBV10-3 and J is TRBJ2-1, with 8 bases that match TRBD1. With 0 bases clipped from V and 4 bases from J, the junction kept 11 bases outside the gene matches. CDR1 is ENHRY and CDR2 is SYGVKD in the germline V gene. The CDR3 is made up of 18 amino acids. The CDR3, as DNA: TGTGCCATCAGTGAGTCAGTGGGGGGCGGGACAGGTTACAATGAGCAGTTCTTC. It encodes CAISESVGGGTGYNEQFF.

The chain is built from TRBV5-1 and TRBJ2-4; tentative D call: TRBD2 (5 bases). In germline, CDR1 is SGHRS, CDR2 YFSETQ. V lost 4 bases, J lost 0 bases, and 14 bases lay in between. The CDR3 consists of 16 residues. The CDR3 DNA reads TGCGCCAGCAGCACCGGACTCCAAACAGCCAAAAACATTCAGTACTTC. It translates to CASSTGLQTAKNIQYF.

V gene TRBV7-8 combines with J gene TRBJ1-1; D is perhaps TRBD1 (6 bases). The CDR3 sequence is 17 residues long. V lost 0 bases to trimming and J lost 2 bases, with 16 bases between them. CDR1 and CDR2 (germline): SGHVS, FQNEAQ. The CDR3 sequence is CASSLAYTGTQNTEAFF. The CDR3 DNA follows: TGTGCCAGCAGCTTAGCCTATACCGGGACACAAAACACTGAAGCTTTCTTT.

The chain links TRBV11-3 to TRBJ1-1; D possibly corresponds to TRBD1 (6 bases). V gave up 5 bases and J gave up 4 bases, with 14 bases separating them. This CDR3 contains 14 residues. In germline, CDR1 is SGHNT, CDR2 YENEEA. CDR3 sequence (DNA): TGTGCCAGCAGCCAGGGGACGACTGGCACTGAAGCTTTCTTT. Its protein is CASSQGTTGTEAFF.

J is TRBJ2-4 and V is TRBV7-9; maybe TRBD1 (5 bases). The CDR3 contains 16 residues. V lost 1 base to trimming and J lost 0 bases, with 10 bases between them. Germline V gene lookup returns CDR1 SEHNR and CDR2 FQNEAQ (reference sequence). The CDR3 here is CASSLETGPAKNIQYF. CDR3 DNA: TGTGCCAGCAGCTTAGAAACAGGCCCAGCCAAAAACATTCAGTACTTC.

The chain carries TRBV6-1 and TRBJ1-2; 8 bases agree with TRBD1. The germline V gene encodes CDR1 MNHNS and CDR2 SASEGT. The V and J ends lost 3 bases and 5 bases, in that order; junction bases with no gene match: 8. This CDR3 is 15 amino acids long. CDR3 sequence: CASSETGTGWYGYTF. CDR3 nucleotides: TGTGCCAGCAGTGAGACCGGGACAGGTTGGTATGGCTACACCTTC.

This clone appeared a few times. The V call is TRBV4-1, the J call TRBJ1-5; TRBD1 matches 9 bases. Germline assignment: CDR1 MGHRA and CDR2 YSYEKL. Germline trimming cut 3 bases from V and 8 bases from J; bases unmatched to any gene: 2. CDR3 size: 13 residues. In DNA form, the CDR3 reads TGCGCCAGCAGCCAGAGGGACAGGGAGCCCCAGCATTTT. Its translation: CASSQRDREPQHF.

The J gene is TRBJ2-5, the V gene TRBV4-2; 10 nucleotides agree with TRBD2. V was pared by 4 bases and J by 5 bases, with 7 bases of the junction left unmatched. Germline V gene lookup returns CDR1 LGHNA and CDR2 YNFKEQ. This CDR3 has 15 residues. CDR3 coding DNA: TGTGCCAGCAGCCGACAGCGGGGGGGCGCCGAGACCCAGTACTTC. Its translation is CASSRQRGGAETQYF.

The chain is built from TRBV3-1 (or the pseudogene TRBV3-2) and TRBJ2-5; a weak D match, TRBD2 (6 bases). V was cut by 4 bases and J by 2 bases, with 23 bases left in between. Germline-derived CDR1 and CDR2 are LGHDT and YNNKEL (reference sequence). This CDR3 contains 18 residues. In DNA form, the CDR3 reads TGTGCCAGCAGCCCCGGACTTAGCGGCGGCCCTTTTCAAGAGACCCAGTACTTC. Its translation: CASSPGLSGGPFQETQYF.

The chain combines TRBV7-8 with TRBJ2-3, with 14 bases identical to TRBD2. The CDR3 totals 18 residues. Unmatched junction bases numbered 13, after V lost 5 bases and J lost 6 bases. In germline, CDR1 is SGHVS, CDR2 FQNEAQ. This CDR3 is CASSAAGLAGDKRDTQYF. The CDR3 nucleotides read TGTGCCAGCAGCGCGGCGGGACTAGCGGGGGATAAACGGGATACGCAGTATTTT.

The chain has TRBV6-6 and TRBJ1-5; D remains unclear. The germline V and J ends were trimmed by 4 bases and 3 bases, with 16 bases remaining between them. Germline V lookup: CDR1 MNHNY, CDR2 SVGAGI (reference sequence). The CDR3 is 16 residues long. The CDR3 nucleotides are TGTGCCAGCAGTTCCACCAAGGGAGGGATCAATCAGCCCCAGCATTTT. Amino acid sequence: CASSSTKGGINQPQHF.

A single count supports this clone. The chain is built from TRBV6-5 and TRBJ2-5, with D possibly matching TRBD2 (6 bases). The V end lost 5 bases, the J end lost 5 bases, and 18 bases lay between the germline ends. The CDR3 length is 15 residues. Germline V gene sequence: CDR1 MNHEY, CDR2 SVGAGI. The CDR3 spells CASSSGFGERETQYF. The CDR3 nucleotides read TGTGCCAGCAGTAGCGGGTTCGGGGAAAGGGAGACCCAGTACTTC.

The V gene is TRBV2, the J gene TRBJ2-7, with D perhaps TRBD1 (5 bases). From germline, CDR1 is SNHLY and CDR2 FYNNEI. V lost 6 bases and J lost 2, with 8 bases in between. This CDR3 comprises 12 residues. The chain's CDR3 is CASRVQAYEQYF. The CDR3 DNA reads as TGTGCCAGCAGGGTACAGGCCTACGAGCAGTACTTC.

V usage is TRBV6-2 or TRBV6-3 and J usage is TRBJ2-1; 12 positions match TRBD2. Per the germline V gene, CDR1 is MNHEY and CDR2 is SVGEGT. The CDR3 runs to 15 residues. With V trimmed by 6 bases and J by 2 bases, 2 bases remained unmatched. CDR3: CASRPSGGAYNEQFF. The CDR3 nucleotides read TGTGCCAGCAGACCTAGCGGGGGGGCCTACAATGAGCAGTTCTTC.

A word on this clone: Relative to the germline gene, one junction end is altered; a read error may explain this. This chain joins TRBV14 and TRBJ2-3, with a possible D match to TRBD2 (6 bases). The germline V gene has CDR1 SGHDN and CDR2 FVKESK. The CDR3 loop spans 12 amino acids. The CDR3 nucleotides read TGTGCCAGCAGCCAAGATCGAAGACTAGTGTCTTTT. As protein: CASSQDRRLVSF.

CDR3 residues: CASSLGTVGYNEQFF. DNA for the CDR3: TGTGCCAGCAGCCTCGGGACAGTCGGGTACAATGAGCAGTTCTTC. V and J are TRBV5-5 and TRBJ2-1; 7 bases match TRBD1. The CDR3 covers 15 residues. The ends lost 4 bases at V and 4 bases at J; junction bases unmatched: 8. The germline gives CDR1 SGHKS, CDR2 YYEKEE (reference sequence).

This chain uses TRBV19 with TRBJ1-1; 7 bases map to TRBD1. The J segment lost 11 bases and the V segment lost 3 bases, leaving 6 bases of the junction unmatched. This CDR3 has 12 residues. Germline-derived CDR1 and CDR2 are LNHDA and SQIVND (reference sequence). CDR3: CASSIGMGQAFF. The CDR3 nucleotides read TGTGCCAGTAGTATTGGTATGGGACAGGCTTTCTTT.

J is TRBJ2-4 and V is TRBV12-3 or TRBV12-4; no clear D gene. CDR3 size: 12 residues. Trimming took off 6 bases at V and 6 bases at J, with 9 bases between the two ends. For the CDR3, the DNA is TGTGCCAGCAGCACCGAGAGAAACATTCAGTACTTC. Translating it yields CASSTERNIQYF.

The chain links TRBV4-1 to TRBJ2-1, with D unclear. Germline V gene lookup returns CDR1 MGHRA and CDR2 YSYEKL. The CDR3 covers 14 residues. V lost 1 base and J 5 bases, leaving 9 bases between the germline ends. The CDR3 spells CASSQGWPNNEQFF. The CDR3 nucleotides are TGCGCCAGCAGCCAAGGTTGGCCAAACAATGAGCAGTTCTTC.

CDR3 residues: CASIISAYEQYF. The CDR3 DNA sequence: TGTGCCAGCATTATCAGCGCCTACGAGCAGTACTTC. The rearrangement uses TRBV6-5 and TRBJ2-7; no clear D gene. Germline CDR1 reads MNHEY; CDR2 reads SVGAGI. V was trimmed by 7 bases and J by 2 bases, leaving 9 bases between them. The CDR3 is 12 residues long.

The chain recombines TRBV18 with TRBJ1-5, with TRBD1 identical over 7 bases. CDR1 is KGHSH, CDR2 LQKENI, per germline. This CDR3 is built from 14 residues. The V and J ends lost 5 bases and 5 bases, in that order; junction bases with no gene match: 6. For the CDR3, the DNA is TGTGCCAGCTCAAGGGACAGACAATATCAGCCCCAGCATTTT. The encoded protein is CASSRDRQYQPQHF.

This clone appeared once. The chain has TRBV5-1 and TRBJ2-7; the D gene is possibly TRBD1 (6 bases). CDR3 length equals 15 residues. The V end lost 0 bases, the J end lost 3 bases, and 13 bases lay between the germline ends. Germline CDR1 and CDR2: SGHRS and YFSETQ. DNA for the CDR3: TGCGCCAGCAGCTTGGCCCAGGGGTCTGGCTACGAGCAGTACTTC. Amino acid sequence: CASSLAQGSGYEQYF.

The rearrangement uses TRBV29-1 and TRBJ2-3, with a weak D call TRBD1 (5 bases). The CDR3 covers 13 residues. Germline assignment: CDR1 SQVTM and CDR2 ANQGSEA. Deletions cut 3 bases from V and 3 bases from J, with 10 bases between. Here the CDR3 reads CSVDQAGTDTQYF. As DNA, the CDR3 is TGCAGCGTTGACCAGGCAGGGACAGATACGCAGTATTTT.

CDR3: CASSLWGGQGSGELFF. In DNA form, the CDR3 reads TGTGCCAGCAGCCTATGGGGAGGACAGGGCTCCGGGGAGCTGTTTTTT. V is TRBV5-6 and J is TRBJ2-2; 8 bases map to TRBD1. This CDR3 has 16 residues. V lost 4 bases, J lost 6 bases, and 11 bases stayed unmatched. Germline CDR1 is SGHDT and CDR2 is YYEEEE. Based on the CDR3 plus reference TRBV5-6 and TRBJ2-2, the full variable domain is DAGVTQSPTHLIKTRGQQVTLRCSPKSGHDTVSWYQQALGQGPQFIFQYYEEEERQRGNFPDRFSGHQFPNYSSELNVNALLLGDSALYLCASSLWGGQGSGELFFGEGSRLTVL.

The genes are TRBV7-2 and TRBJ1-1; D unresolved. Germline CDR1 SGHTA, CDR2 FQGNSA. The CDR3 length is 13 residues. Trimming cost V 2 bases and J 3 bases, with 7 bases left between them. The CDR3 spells CASSLRGDTEAFF. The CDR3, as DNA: TGTGCCAGCAGCTTACGGGGTGACACTGAAGCTTTCTTT.

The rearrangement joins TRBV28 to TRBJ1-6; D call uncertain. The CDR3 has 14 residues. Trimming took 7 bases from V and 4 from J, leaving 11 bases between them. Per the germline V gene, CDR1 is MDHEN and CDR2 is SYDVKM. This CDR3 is CASTPGDYNSPLHF. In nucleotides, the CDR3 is TGTGCCAGCACTCCGGGTGATTATAATTCACCCCTCCACTTT.

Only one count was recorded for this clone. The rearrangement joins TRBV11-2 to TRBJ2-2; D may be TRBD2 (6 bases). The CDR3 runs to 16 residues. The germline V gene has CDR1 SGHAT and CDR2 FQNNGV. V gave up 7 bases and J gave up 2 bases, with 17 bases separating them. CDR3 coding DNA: TGTGCCAGCACAACCACCGGGACTGCCAACACCGGGGAGCTGTTTTTT. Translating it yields CASTTTGTANTGELFF.